The entry below describes one T cell receptor (beta chain). Germline CDR1 LGHDT, CDR2 YNNKEL (reference sequence). The CDR3 has 14 residues. Trimming took off 5 bases at V and 3 bases at J, with 13 bases between the two ends. The data were taken from a study of blood T cell repertoires in COVID-19. Method: immunoSEQ multiplex PCR; TCRdb's copy keeps in-frame clones and lacks some. This table holds roughly 250,000 clones, about 86% found once. The rearrangement links TRBV3-1 (or the pseudogene TRBV3-2) to TRBJ1-1, with D possibly TRBD1 on 6 matching bases. This clonotype was sampled from a man aged 35-49 years with active or convalescent COVID-19. Input material: peripheral blood. CDR3 nucleotide sequence: TGTGCCAGCAGCTGGCAGGGGTTGGACACTGAAGCTTTCTTT. This codes for CASSWQGLDTEAFF.